The source of this T cell receptor (beta chain) is a study of blood T cell repertoires in COVID-19. Turning to the study itself: The samples span acute and convalescent COVID-19 from the United States, Italy and Spain. PBMCs, B-cell-depleted T cells, or T cells provided the cDNA or gDNA that made up the material.

Authors' analysis steps: Counts of nucleated cells, estimated from reference gene primer amplification, were obtained. Clones were sequenced by immunoSEQ multiplex PCR, and TCRdb holds only the in-frame ones, with some missing. That table supplies the V and J calls and clone size; D and trimming were determined from the DNA. The sample lists 55,000 to 75,000 clones, 80% to 90% seen once, with more than 15% in the top ten. Between the trimmed V and J ends, which lost 0 bases and 2 bases, there was a span of 11 bases. Germline V gene lookup returns CDR1 SGHVS and CDR2 FQNEAQ. CDR3 size: 17 residues. Sequenced input: peripheral blood. The V gene is TRBV7-8, the J gene TRBJ2-6; D ambiguous. The sequence was obtained from a man older than 75 with acute or convalescent COVID-19. The DNA for the CDR3 is TGTGCCAGCAGCTTAGCGCAAACTGTAGCTGGGGCCAACGTCCTGACTTTC. As protein: CASSLAQTVAGANVLTF.